One and the same sample provided the 20 T cell receptor beta chains below, sequenced in a study of graft-versus-host responses after intestinal transplantation. Measured with immunoSEQ multiplex PCR; TCRdb has only the in-frame clones, and not every one. The table has tens of thousands of clones, 85% to 90% seen once; the top ten hold less than 5%. These receptors lack a known antigen. The sample was unstimulated CD8+ T cells sorted from spleen or lymph node cells, taken before transplant. These receptors originate from a human donor who was the organ donor for an intestinal transplant.

J is TRBJ2-3 and V is TRBV5-5; D is perhaps TRBD2 (5 bases). This CDR3 is built from 15 residues. The germline V gene encodes CDR1 SGHKS and CDR2 YYEKEE (reference sequence). Trimming pared 1 base from V and 1 base from J, leaving 10 bases between. The CDR3 loop is CASSLTGKGTDTQYF. The DNA for the CDR3 is TGTGCCAGCAGCTTGACGGGAAAAGGCACAGATACGCAGTATTTT.

The chain links TRBV6-5 to TRBJ1-1; the match to TRBD1 covers 8 bases. V dropped 0 bases and J dropped 6; count of bases not matched to a gene: 3. Germline CDR1 is MNHEY and CDR2 is SVGAGI. The CDR3 is 14 amino acids. CDR3 DNA: TGTGCCAGCAGTTACTCGGGCAGGGGGCCTGAAGCTTTCTTT. Its protein product is CASSYSGRGPEAFF.

The CDR3 loop reads CAWPYNDSSTRTDGDQETQYF. DNA of the CDR3: TGTGCCTGGCCCTATAACGATTCTAGCACTAGAACAGACGGAGACCAAGAGACCCAGTACTTC. V and J are TRBV30 and TRBJ2-5; the D gene is possibly TRBD2 (5 bases). Germline-derived CDR1 and CDR2 are GTSNPN and SVGIG (reference sequence). With 5 bases removed from V and 0 bases from J, the gap between germline ends came to 34 bases. This CDR3 spans 21 amino acids.

This rearrangement joins TRBV6-5 to TRBJ1-2; D unclear. The CDR3 is 14 residues long. Germline V gives CDR1 MNHEY, CDR2 SVGAGI. V lost 7 bases and J lost 8, with 20 bases in between. The CDR3 region is CASKLFSRSRGYTF. The CDR3 coding sequence is TGTGCCAGCAAACTATTCTCTAGGTCGAGGGGCTACACCTTC.

The chain is built from TRBV5-5 and TRBJ1-2, with 7 bases lining up with TRBD1. J was trimmed by 2 bases and V by 3 bases; bases with no gene match: 7. CDR1 and CDR2 (germline): SGHKS, YYEKEE (reference sequence). CDR3 length: 15 residues. This CDR3 is CASSSQEGANYGYTF. CDR3 DNA sequence: TGTGCCAGCAGCTCCCAGGAGGGGGCCAACTATGGCTACACCTTC.

The gene calls are TRBV4-2 and TRBJ1-5; tentatively, D is TRBD1 (5 bases). The CDR3 extends over 15 amino acids. Trimming took 5 bases from V and 2 from J, leaving 13 bases between them. Germline assignment: CDR1 LGHNA and CDR2 YNFKEQ. The CDR3 loop reads CASSFAQGGNQPQHF. For the CDR3, the DNA is TGTGCCAGCAGCTTTGCGCAGGGTGGCAATCAGCCCCAGCATTTT.

This rearrangement joins TRBV13 to TRBJ2-2, with 7 positions matching TRBD1. The germline V gene has CDR1 PRHDT and CDR2 FYEKMQ (reference sequence). Trimming removed 5 bases from V and 0 bases from J; junction bases left unmatched: 9. The CDR3 has 17 residues. In DNA form, the CDR3 reads TGTGCCAGCAGCGCCACTCAACAGGGGCCGAACACCGGGGAGCTGTTTTTT. Protein sequence: CASSATQQGPNTGELFF.

This clone was found a few times. V gene TRBV28 combines with J gene TRBJ1-3; D perhaps matches TRBD1 (5 bases). The V end lost 5 bases, the J end lost 1 base, and 9 bases lay between the germline ends. The V gene's germline CDR1 is MDHEN and CDR2 SYDVKM. The CDR3 consists of 14 residues. The CDR3 nucleotides read TGTGCCAGCAGTACTCCAGGGTCTGGAAACACCATATATTTT. This gives the protein CASSTPGSGNTIYF.

This chain links TRBV25-1 with TRBJ1-1; D call uncertain. The germline V and J ends were trimmed by 4 bases and 6 bases, with 18 bases remaining between them. This CDR3 region has 15 residues. Germline CDR1 and CDR2: MGHDK and SYGVNS. The CDR3 DNA follows: TGTGCCAGCAGTGTAGATTGGGTCCGCGGGGCTGAAGCTTTCTTT. It translates to CASSVDWVRGAEAFF.

This clone appeared once. V gene TRBV14 combines with J gene TRBJ1-2, with 9 positions matching TRBD1. The J segment lost 7 bases and the V segment lost 2 bases, leaving 8 bases of the junction unmatched. The CDR3 has 15 residues. Germline V lookup: CDR1 SGHDN, CDR2 FVKESK. As DNA, the CDR3 is TGTGCCAGCAGCCAAACCGGGACAGGGCTTGGTGGCTACACCTTC. Its protein product is CASSQTGTGLGGYTF.

Regarding this clone: A junction end diverges from the germline sequence, so it may reflect a read error. Here the CDR3 DNA reads TGTGCCATCGGTGACAGTTCCTATGGCTACACCTTC. It specifies CAIGDSSYGYTF. The genes are TRBV10-3 and TRBJ1-2; TRBD1 is a possible D gene (5 bases). CDR1 is ENHRY, CDR2 SYGVKD, per germline. CDR3 length: 12 amino acids.

A single count supports this clone. V is TRBV5-1 and J is TRBJ1-2; D is ambiguous. In germline, CDR1 is SGHRS, CDR2 YFSETQ. There are 14 residues in the CDR3. V gave up 0 bases and J gave up 8 bases, with 14 bases separating them. The CDR3 reads CASSLEVWARGYTF. The CDR3 DNA follows: TGCGCCAGCAGCTTGGAAGTCTGGGCGAGAGGCTACACCTTC.

The chain joins TRBV5-6 to TRBJ2-7; a possible D gene is TRBD2 (6 bases). Per germline, CDR1 SGHDT and CDR2 YYEEEE. This CDR3 comprises 14 residues. The ends were cut back, 5 bases at V and 5 bases at J, with 17 bases in the middle. DNA for the CDR3: TGTGCCAGCAGACGCGTCCGAGGAGGGAACGAGCAGTACGTC. Encoded protein: CASRRVRGGNEQYV.

The chain carries TRBV28 and TRBJ2-5, with D possibly TRBD1 on 5 matching bases. Trimming took 5 bases from V and 3 from J, leaving 16 bases between them. The CDR3 length is 15 residues. CDR1 is MDHEN, CDR2 SYDVKM, per germline. This CDR3 reads CASSRQDNLEETQYF. The CDR3 nucleotides are TGTGCCAGCAGTCGGCAGGACAACTTAGAAGAGACCCAGTACTTC.

This chain links TRBV7-9 with TRBJ1-1, with D possibly TRBD1 on 5 matching bases. CDR3 length: 14 residues. Trimming took 5 bases from V and 4 from J, leaving 14 bases between them. Germline CDR1 SEHNR, CDR2 FQNEAQ (reference sequence). In nucleotides, the CDR3 is TGTGCCAGCAGCCAAGGTGGGGGAGGCACTGAAGCTTTCTTT. This gives the protein CASSQGGGGTEAFF.

The rearrangement uses TRBV15 and TRBJ2-5; D is uncertain. V was pared by 3 bases and J by 2 bases, with 7 bases between. There are 13 residues in the CDR3. Germline values: CDR1 LNHNV, CDR2 YYDKDF (reference sequence). CDR3 sequence: CATSRRLQETQYF. The DNA for the CDR3 is TGTGCCACCAGCAGGCGGCTACAAGAGACCCAGTACTTC.

V gene TRBV4-3 combines with J gene TRBJ1-6, with a weak D call TRBD1 (6 bases). The germline gives CDR1 LGHNA, CDR2 YSLEER. V was shortened by 0 bases and J by 6 bases, with 12 bases between the two germline ends. The CDR3 is 16 amino acids. This chain's CDR3 is CASSQDGGGSNSPLHF. The CDR3, as DNA: TGCGCCAGCAGCCAAGATGGGGGGGGCAGTAATTCACCCCTCCACTTT.

The chain employs TRBV5-1 and TRBJ1-4, with 9 bases that match TRBD1. CDR3 length: 16 residues. Germline trimming cut 4 bases from V and 6 bases from J; bases unmatched to any gene: 10. CDR1 is SGHRS and CDR2 is YFSETQ in the germline V gene. The CDR3 loop reads CASSPDPGQGYEKLFF. CDR3 in DNA: TGCGCCAGCAGCCCCGACCCGGGACAGGGATATGAAAAACTGTTTTTT.

The chain has TRBV27 and TRBJ1-5; 10 bases are a match to TRBD1. Per germline, CDR1 MNHEY and CDR2 SMNVEV (reference sequence). After removal of 3 bases from V and 5 bases from J, the junction contained 4 bases not matched to a gene. This CDR3 contains 15 residues. The CDR3 is CASSLSGTGDQPQHF. The CDR3 DNA is TGTGCCAGCAGTTTGTCCGGGACAGGGGATCAGCCCCAGCATTTT.

V is TRBV13 and J is TRBJ2-1; perhaps TRBD1 as D (6 bases). The CDR3 loop spans 16 amino acids. The germline CDR1 and CDR2 sequences are PRHDT and FYEKMQ (reference sequence). V lost 4 bases and J lost 8, with 21 bases in between. Here the CDR3 DNA reads TGTGCCAGCAGCTCGCAGGCAGGGGCGAATTTATATGAGCAGTTCTTC. Translation gives CASSSQAGANLYEQFF.